The sample holds one count of the clone carrying this T cell receptor beta chain. The antigen remains unidentified. Primers included in the PCR were 60 Vbeta and 13 Jbeta primers. Only in-frame clones appear in the TCRdb table, and some are missing; sequencing was by immunoSEQ multiplex PCR. Altogether 200,000 to 250,000 clones are present, around 80% being singletons, with the ten largest covering 0.2% to 0.25%. This sample stems from a study of cytomegalovirus exposure and HLA in healthy donors. Findings of the study overall: Compared with the roughly 700-donor mean, an Asian-associated ancestry cluster reportedly had fewer N-insertions, according to a later analysis. In an earlier analysis, about 87% or about 30%: the productive usage of most TCR beta V segments.

This CDR3 region has 14 residues. Trimming shortened V by 3 bases and J by 5 bases, and 13 bases separated the two germline ends. The germline gives CDR1 MGHRA, CDR2 YSYEKL. The chain links TRBV4-1 to TRBJ1-1; D possibly corresponds to TRBD1 (5 bases). Sequenced input: PBMCs. The TCR sequence derives from a girl aged 2 to 10 in good health and CMV-seronegative. The CDR3 loop reads CASSHVQGTTEAFF. CDR3 sequence (DNA): TGCGCCAGCAGCCATGTTCAGGGCACAACTGAAGCTTTCTTT.